This note documents a single T cell receptor beta chain sequence. Its antigen specificity is not known. There are no base qualities to consult, and no much larger clone falls within one base. Participants in the prospective study were aged about 18 to 95 years, lived in 20 to 25 United States geographic areas, and enrolled through a virtual design. To assign participants to cohorts, the prospective study relied on clinical history that participants themselves reported in a screening survey and a study questionnaire. Each participant in the prospective study had whole blood, serum and a nasopharyngeal or oropharyngeal swab collected by mobile phlebotomists. Participants in the prospective study had the option to provide additional blood draws and questionnaires over an approximately 2-month period. Before DNA extraction, prospective study blood samples were shipped either frozen or at room temperature.

This sample was included in a study of blood T cell repertoires in COVID-19 (dated by TCRdb to about 2020). About the study as a whole: Samples covering the acute and convalescent phases of COVID-19 were provided by collaborators in the United States, Italy and Spain. The material from the prospective study consisted of cDNA or gDNA derived from T cells, B-cell-depleted T cells, or PBMCs. Nearly every sample came with metadata listing a de-identified subject ID, COVID-19 status, age in years and sex. The repertoires were made available in a free public database intended to serve as a resource for research on the immune response to SARS-CoV-2. Subjects who had been exposed to COVID-19, were actively infected with it, or had recovered from it provided the deeply sampled blood TCRbeta repertoires that made up the dataset. The samples were drawn from the first 160 participants of the ongoing ImmuneRACE study and from more than 1,000 subjects provided by 6 global collaborators. HLA class I and class II types, where available, came from metadata supplied by the sample provider rather than from assay-based typing. Overall study outcomes, separate from this receptor: The quantity of clinical and demographic metadata differed by source and by participant and was supplied without curation.

TCRbeta CDR3 regions were amplified from genomic DNA by means of the immunoSEQ Assay, a bias-controlled multiplex PCR. As for the authors' bioinformatics: The number of nucleated cells in each sample was estimated by amplification of reference gene primers within the assay. To quantify the absolute abundance of each unique TCRbeta CDR3 rearrangement, sequence reads were collapsed and filtered. For each sample, productive Simpson clonality was calculated as the square root of Simpson's diversity index across productive rearrangements. Not all clones reach the TCRdb copy of this immuneACCESS table, which keeps in-frame sequences only. Checked studies attribute under half of the gap to unresolved V genes and leave the rest unexplained. That table gives V, J and clone size, and the DNA gave D and trimming. This sample lists roughly 250,000 clones; 70% to 90% were detected once. The top ten clones comprise more than 0.95% of the sample.

The CDR3 sequence holds 16 residues, the cysteine and phenylalanine included. Left in the record is the CDR3 DNA by itself, 48 bases read in frame from the first base. The germline V gene yields SGHVS for CDR1 and FNYEAQ for CDR2. V ends up 1 base short and J 9 bases short, with an unmatched junction base count of 10. The sequence was obtained from a woman in her forties with acute COVID-19. Specimen: PBMCs or T cells enriched from blood (not recorded which). Here the chain combines TRBV7-6 and TRBJ2-1; 9 bases in the junction line up with TRBD2. The CDR3 reads as follows: CASSLGGGRALGEQFF. The DNA sequence is given as TGTGCCAGCAGCTTAGGGGGCGGGAGGGCCCTAGGTGAGCAGTTCTTC. With the rest looked up from the reference TRBV7-6 and TRBJ2-1 genes rather than sequenced, the full variable domain is GAGVSQSPRYKVTKRGQDVALRCDPISGHVSLYWYRQALGQGPEFLTYFNYEAQQDKSGLPNDRFSAERPEGSISTLTIQRTEQRDSAMYRCASSLGGGRALGEQFFGPGTRLTVL.